This is a list of T cell receptor beta chains from one sample in a study of vaccination and CD4 T cells after COVID-19. TCRdb ran MiXCR on the PCR reads and lists one entry per CDR3 protein. The table shows 3,000 to 5,000 distinct CDR3 sequences, with about 19% occurring only once. No cognate antigen is known for these TCRs. The sequencing sample was made of CD4+ T cells from blood, cultured in vitro. Source of these receptors: a human donor who had recovered from COVID-19. Both conserved end residues are part of each CDR3. The D gene is left open where the match is weak. Expanded clones get a size class; other rows say once, few or many, or leave the size out.

d_gene | abundance | j_gene | v_gene | CDR3aa | CDR3nt
TRBD1 | . | TRBJ2-7 | TRBV6-1 | CASSGTEDYEQYF | TGTGCCAGCTCTGGGACAGAAGATTACGAGCAGTACTTC
TRBD1 | few | TRBJ1-2 | TRBV12-3/TRBV12-4 | CASNQDRGNGYTF | TGTGCCAGCAACCAGGACAGGGGAAATGGCTACACCTTC
. | few | TRBJ2-2 | TRBV11-2 | CASSLGFANTGELFF | TGTGCCAGCAGCCTGGGGTTCGCGAACACCGGGGAGCTGTTTTTT
TRBD1 | few | TRBJ2-5 | TRBV25-1 | CASSRRTGETQYF | TGTGCCAGCAGTAGAAGGACAGGGGAGACCCAGTACTTC
. | few | TRBJ2-5 | TRBV12-3/TRBV12-4 | CASSTGSQETQYF | TGTGCCAGCTCAACAGGGTCCCAAGAGACCCAGTACTTC
. | . | TRBJ1-1 | TRBV11-2 | CASSSSGTPWGNTEAFF | TGTGCCAGCAGCTCGTCCGGGACACCCTGGGGGAACACTGAAGCTTTCTTT
. | . | TRBJ2-5 | TRBV20-1 | CSARPSGETQYF | TGCAGTGCAAGGCCCAGCGGAGAGACCCAGTACTTC
TRBD1 | few | TRBJ2-3 | TRBV6-1 | CASTRDRGQDTQYF | TGTGCCAGCACTCGGGACAGGGGGCAGGATACGCAGTATTTT
TRBD1 | . | TRBJ1-4 | TRBV30 | CAWSADRVDVEKLFF | TGTGCCTGGAGTGCTGACAGGGTAGACGTCGAAAAACTGTTTTTT
. | few | TRBJ2-7 | TRBV2 | CASSVGTTYEQYF | TGTGCCAGCAGTGTGGGCACAACCTACGAGCAGTACTTC
. | . | TRBJ1-1 | TRBV27 | CASSLQGMNTEAFF | TGTGCCAGCAGTCTACAGGGCATGAACACTGAAGCTTTCTTT
. | few | TRBJ1-1 | TRBV12-5 | CASGLEGLGTEAFF | TGTGCTAGTGGTTTGGAGGGGTTGGGAACTGAAGCTTTCTTT
. | . | TRBJ1-2 | TRBV7-9 | CASSFPQALHGYTF | TGTGCCAGCAGCTTCCCACAGGCTCTACATGGCTACACCTTC
. | . | TRBJ1-2 | TRBV7-3 | CASSPRKPGSGGDYGYTF | TGTGCCAGCAGCCCAAGAAAACCGGGGTCTGGTGGGGACTATGGCTACACCTTC
. | once | TRBJ2-5 | TRBV20-1 | CSARGREQTQYF | TGCAGTGCTAGAGGCAGGGAACAGACCCAGTACTTC
. | . | TRBJ1-1 | TRBV29-1 | CSVPGYTEAFF | TGCAGCGTTCCAGGGTACACTGAAGCTTTCTTT
. | large | TRBJ1-5 | TRBV12-3/TRBV12-4 | CASSLQVSNQPQHF | TGTGCCAGCAGTTTACAGGTCAGCAATCAGCCCCAGCATTTT
. | . | TRBJ1-3 | TRBV30 | CAWGEVWGNTIYF | TGTGCCTGGGGGGAGGTGTGGGGAAACACCATATATTTT
TRBD1 | few | TRBJ1-5 | TRBV7-8 | CASSLWTGSTNQPQHF | TGTGCCAGCAGCCTGTGGACAGGGTCGACTAATCAGCCCCAGCATTTT
TRBD2 | few | TRBJ2-2 | TRBV20-1 | CSARSSRELAGSGELFF | TGCAGTGCTAGGAGTTCGAGGGAACTAGCGGGGTCCGGGGAGCTGTTTTTT
. | . | TRBJ1-3 | TRBV15 | CATSSSGRASGNTIYF | TGTGCCACCAGCAGTTCGGGACGGGCGTCTGGAAACACCATATATTTT
. | few | TRBJ1-5 | TRBV6-5 | CASSYGGSNQPQHF | TGTGCCAGCAGTTACGGAGGTAGCAATCAGCCCCAGCATTTT
. | few | TRBJ1-3 | TRBV7-6 | CASSSGRAGNTIYF | TGTGCCAGCAGCTCCGGGCGAGCGGGAAACACCATATATTTT
TRBD2 | . | TRBJ2-3 | TRBV7-3 | CASTPGEGPQYF | TGTGCCAGCACCCCCGGGGAGGGACCCCAGTATTTT
TRBD2 | few | TRBJ2-3 | TRBV20-1 | CSALTSGLADTQYF | TGCAGTGCTTTGACTAGCGGACTTGCAGATACGCAGTATTTT
TRBD2 | few | TRBJ2-2 | TRBV15 | CATSRDAGDTGELFF | TGTGCCACCAGCAGAGATGCGGGGGACACCGGGGAGCTGTTTTTT
. | . | TRBJ2-2 | TRBV15 | CATSRDLETGNTGELFF | TGTGCCACCAGCAGAGATCTCGAGACAGGGAACACCGGGGAGCTGTTTTTT
TRBD1 | . | TRBJ1-3 | TRBV5-1 | CASSSTGSSGNTIYF | TGCGCCAGCAGCTCGACAGGGTCGAGTGGAAACACCATATATTTT
TRBD1 | few | TRBJ1-2 | TRBV5-1 | CASSQAIQGAVGFYGYTF | TGCGCCAGCAGCCAAGCCATCCAGGGGGCAGTGGGATTTTATGGCTACACCTTC
. | . | TRBJ1-1 | TRBV20-1 | CSAPLPGHQNTEAFF | TGCAGTGCTCCTCTCCCGGGACACCAGAACACTGAAGCTTTCTTT
. | medium-sized | TRBJ1-1 | TRBV12-3/TRBV12-4 | CASSLLSNTEAFF | TGTGCCAGCAGTTTACTCTCGAACACTGAAGCTTTCTTT
. | . | TRBJ2-5 | TRBV5-6 | CASSLRGEETQYF | TGTGCCAGCAGCTTACGAGGGGAAGAGACCCAGTACTTC
. | . | TRBJ1-2 | TRBV27 | CASSAGPQNYGYTF | TGTGCCAGCAGTGCGGGACCTCAAAACTATGGCTACACCTTC
. | . | TRBJ1-2 | TRBV6-2/TRBV6-3 | CASSSIQDPYGYTF | TGTGCCAGCAGTTCGATTCAGGATCCCTATGGCTACACCTTC
. | few | TRBJ1-1 | TRBV6-2/TRBV6-3 | CASRSPRTTEAFF | TGTGCCAGCAGATCCCCCCGGACCACTGAAGCTTTCTTT